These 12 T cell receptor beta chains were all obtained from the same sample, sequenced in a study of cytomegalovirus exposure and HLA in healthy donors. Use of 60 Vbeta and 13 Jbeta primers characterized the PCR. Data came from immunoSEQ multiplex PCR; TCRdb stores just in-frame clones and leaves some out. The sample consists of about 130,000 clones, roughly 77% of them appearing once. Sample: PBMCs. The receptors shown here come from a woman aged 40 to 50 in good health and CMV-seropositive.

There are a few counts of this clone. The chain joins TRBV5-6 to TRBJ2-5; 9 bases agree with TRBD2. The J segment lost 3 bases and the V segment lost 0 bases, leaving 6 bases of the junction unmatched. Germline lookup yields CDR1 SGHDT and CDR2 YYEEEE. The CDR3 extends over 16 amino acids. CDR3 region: CASSLALAGLEETQYF. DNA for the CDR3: TGTGCCAGCAGCTTGGCCCTAGCGGGGCTAGAAGAGACCCAGTACTTC.

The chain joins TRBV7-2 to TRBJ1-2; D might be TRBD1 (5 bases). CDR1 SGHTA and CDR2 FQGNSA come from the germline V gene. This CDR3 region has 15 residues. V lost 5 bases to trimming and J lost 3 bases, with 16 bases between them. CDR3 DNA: TGTGCCAGCAGCCCCAGTGGGGGGGGTGACTATGGCTACACCTTC. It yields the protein CASSPSGGGDYGYTF.

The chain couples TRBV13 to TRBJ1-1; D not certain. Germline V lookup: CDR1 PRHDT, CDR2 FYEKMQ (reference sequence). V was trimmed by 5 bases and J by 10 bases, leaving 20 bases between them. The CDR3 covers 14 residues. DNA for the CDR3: TGTGCCAGCAGCCGAACCGCCGGGATCGGGGTAGCTTTCTTT. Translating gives CASSRTAGIGVAFF.

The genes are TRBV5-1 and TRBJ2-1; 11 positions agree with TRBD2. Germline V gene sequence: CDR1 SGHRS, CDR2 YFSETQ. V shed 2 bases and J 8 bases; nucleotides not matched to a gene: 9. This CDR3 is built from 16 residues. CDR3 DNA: TGCGCCAGCAGCTTTATTGGACTAGCGGGTTCGGATGAGCAGTTCTTC. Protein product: CASSFIGLAGSDEQFF.

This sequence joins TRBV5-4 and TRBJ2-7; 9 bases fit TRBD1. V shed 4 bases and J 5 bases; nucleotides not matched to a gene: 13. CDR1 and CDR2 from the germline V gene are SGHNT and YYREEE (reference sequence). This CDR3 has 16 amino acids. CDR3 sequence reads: CASSIPFGDRAHEQYF. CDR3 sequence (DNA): TGTGCCAGCAGCATCCCATTCGGGGACAGGGCCCACGAGCAGTACTTC.

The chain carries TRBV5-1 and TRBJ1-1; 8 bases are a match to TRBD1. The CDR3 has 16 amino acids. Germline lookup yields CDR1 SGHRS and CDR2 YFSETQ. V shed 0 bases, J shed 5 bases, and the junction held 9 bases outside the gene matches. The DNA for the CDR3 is TGCGCCAGCAGCTTGGAGGGGCAGGGGGCAGGAACTGAAGCTTTCTTT. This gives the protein CASSLEGQGAGTEAFF.

The CDR3 spells CASSGRGRDEKLFF. CDR3 nucleotide sequence: TGTGCCAGCAGTGGCAGGGGGCGCGATGAAAAACTGTTTTTT. J is TRBJ1-4 and V is TRBV6-1; the match to TRBD1 covers 8 bases. V shed 4 bases, J shed 6 bases, and the junction held 4 bases outside the gene matches. CDR3 length: 14 amino acids. The germline CDR1 and CDR2 sequences are MNHNS and SASEGT.

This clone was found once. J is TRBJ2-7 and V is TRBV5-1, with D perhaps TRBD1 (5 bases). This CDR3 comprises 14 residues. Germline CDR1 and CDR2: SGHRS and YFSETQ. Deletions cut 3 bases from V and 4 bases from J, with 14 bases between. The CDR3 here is CASSWQGSTYEQYF. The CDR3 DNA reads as TGCGCCAGCAGCTGGCAGGGATCGACTTACGAGCAGTACTTC.

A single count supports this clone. The CDR3 region is CASSSMLAAYYNEQFF. Written as DNA, the CDR3 is TGTGCCAGCAGCTCGATGCTAGCGGCGTATTACAATGAGCAGTTCTTC. The V call is TRBV11-2, the J call TRBJ2-1, with 7 positions matching TRBD2. The germline gives CDR1 SGHAT, CDR2 FQNNGV. Losses at the gene ends were 4 bases for V and 4 bases for J; bases not matched to a gene: 10. The CDR3 has 16 residues.

The CDR3 sequence: CASREGQGVGSGAFF. CDR3 bases: TGTGCCAGCAGAGAAGGACAGGGTGTTGGAAGCGGAGCTTTCTTT. The chain joins TRBV7-9 to TRBJ1-1; 8 positions match TRBD1. The germline gives CDR1 SEHNR, CDR2 FQNEAQ (reference sequence). CDR3 length: 15 residues. V was clipped by 6 bases and J by 10 bases; unmatched bases: 16.

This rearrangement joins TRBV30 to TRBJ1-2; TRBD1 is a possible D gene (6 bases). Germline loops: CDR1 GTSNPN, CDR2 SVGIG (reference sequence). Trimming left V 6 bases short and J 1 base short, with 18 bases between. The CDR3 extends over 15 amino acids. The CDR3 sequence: CACSEGGTFNYGYTF. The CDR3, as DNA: TGTGCCTGCTCTGAAGGGGGTACTTTTAACTATGGCTACACCTTC.

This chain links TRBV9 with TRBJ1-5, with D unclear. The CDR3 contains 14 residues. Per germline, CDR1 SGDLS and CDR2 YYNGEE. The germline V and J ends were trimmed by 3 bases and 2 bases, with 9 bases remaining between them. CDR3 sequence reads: CASSAPGGNQPQHF. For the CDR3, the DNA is TGTGCCAGCAGCGCCCCAGGTGGCAATCAGCCCCAGCATTTT.